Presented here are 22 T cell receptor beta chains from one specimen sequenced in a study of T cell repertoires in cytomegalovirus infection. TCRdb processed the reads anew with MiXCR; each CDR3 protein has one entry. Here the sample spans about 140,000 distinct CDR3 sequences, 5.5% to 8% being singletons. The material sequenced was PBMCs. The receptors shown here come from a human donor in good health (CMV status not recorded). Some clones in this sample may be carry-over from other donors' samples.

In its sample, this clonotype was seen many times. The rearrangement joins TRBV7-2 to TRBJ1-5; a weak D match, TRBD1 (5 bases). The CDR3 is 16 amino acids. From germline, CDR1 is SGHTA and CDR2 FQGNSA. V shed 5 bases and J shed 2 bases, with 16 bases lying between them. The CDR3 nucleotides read TGTGCCAGCAGCCCCTCCGGGACGGCGGGCAATCAGCCCCAGCATTTT. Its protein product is CASSPSGTAGNQPQHF. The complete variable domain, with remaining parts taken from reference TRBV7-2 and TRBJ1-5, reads GAGVSQSPSNKVTEKGKDVELRCDPISGHTALYWYRQSLGQGLEFLIYFQGNSAPDKSGLPSDRFSAERTGGSVSTLTIQRTQQEDSAVYLCASSPSGTAGNQPQHFGDGTRLSIL.

CDR3 amino acids: CASSLWTGTEAFF. In DNA form, the CDR3 reads TGTGCCAGCAGCCTTTGGACAGGCACTGAAGCTTTCTTT. The chain has TRBV7-6 and TRBJ1-1, with 7 bases aligning to TRBD1. The germline CDR1 and CDR2 sequences are SGHVS and FNYEAQ. The CDR3 spans 13 residues. With 5 bases clipped from V and 4 bases from J, the junction kept 4 bases outside the gene matches.

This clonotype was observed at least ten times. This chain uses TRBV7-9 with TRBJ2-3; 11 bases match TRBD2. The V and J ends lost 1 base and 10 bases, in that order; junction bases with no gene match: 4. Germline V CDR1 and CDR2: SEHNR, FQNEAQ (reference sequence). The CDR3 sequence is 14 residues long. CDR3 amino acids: CASSLGLAGGPQYF. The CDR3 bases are TGTGCCAGCAGCTTAGGTCTAGCGGGGGGCCCGCAGTATTTT.

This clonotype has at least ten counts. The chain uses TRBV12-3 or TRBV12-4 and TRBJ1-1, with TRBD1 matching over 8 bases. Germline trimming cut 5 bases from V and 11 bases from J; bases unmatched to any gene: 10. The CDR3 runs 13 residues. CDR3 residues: CASSPGQGGKAFF. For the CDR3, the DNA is TGTGCCAGCAGTCCCGGACAGGGCGGTAAGGCTTTCTTT.

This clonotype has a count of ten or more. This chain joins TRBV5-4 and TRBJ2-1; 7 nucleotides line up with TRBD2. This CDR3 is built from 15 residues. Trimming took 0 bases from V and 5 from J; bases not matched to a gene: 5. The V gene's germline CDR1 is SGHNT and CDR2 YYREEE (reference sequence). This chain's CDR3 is CASSLVGGIDNEQFF. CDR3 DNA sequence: TGTGCCAGCAGCTTGGTCGGGGGGATCGACAATGAGCAGTTCTTC. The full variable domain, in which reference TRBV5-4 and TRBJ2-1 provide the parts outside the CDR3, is ETGVTQSPTHLIKTRGQQVTLRCSSQSGHNTVSWYQQALGQGPQFIFQYYREEENGRGNFPPRFSGLQFPNYSSELNVNALELDDSALYLCASSLVGGIDNEQFFGPGTRLTVL.

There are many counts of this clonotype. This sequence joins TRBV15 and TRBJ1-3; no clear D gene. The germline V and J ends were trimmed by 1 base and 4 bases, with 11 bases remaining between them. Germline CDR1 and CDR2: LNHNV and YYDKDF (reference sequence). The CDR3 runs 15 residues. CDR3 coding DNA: TGTGCCACCAGCAGAGGAGGGTTGGAAGGAAACACCATATATTTT. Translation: CATSRGGLEGNTIYF.

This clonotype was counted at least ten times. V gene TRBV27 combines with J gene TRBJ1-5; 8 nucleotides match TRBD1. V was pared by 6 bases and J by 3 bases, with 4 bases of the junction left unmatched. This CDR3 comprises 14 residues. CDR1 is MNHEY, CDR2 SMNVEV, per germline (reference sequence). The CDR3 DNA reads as TGTGCCAGCAGCGGGACAGGTTACAATCAGCCCCAGCATTTT. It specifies CASSGTGYNQPQHF.

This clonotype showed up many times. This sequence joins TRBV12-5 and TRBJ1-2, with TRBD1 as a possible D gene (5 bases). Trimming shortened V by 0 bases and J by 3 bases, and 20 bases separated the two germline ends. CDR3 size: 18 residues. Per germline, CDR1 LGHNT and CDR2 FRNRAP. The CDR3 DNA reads TGTGCTAGTGGTTTGGTATCAGGGAATCCCTTTTTAGACTATGGCTACACCTTC. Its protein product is CASGLVSGNPFLDYGYTF.

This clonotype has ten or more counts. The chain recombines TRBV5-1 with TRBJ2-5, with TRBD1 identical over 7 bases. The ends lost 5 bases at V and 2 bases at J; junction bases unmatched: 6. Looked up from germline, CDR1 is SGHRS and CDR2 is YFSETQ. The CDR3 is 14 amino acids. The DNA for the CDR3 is TGCGCCAGCAGTACCGGGACAGTACAAGAGACCCAGTACTTC. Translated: CASSTGTVQETQYF.

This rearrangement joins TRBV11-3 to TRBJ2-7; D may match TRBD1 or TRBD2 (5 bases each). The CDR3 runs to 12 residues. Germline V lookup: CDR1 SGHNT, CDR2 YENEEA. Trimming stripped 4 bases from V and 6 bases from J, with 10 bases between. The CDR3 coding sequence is TGTGCCAGCAGCTCCGACGGGACCGAGCAGTACTTC. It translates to CASSSDGTEQYF. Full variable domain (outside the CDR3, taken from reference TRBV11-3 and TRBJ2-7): EAGVVQSPRYKIIEKKQPVAFWCNPISGHNTLYWYLQNLGQGPELLIRYENEEAVDDSQLPKDRFSAERLKGVDSTLKIQPAELGDSAVYLCASSSDGTEQYFGPGTRLTVT.

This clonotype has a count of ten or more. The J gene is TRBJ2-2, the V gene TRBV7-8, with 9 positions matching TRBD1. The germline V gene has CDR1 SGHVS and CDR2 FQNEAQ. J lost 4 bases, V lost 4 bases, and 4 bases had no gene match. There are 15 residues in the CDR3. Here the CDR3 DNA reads TGTGCCAGCAGCTCAAGGACAGGGGCCACCGGGGAGCTGTTTTTT. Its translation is CASSSRTGATGELFF.

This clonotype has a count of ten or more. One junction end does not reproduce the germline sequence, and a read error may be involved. The CDR3 nucleotides read TGTGCCAGCAGCCAGGACAGGGGGACTGAAGCTTTCTTT. This sequence encodes CASSQDRGTEAFF. The genes are TRBV4-1 and TRBJ1-1; 10 bases agree with TRBD1. The V gene's germline CDR1 is MGHRA and CDR2 YSYEKL. This CDR3 contains 13 residues.

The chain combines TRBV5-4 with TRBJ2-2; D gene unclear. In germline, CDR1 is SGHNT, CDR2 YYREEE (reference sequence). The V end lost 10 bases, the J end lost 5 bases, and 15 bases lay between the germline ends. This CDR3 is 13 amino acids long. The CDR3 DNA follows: TGTGCCGCCGCCCCGGGTCCTACCGGGGAGCTGTTTTTT. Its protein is CAAAPGPTGELFF.

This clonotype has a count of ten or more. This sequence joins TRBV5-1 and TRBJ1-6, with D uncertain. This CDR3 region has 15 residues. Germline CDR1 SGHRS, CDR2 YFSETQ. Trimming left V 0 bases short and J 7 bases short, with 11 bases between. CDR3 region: CASSLGQSANSPLHF. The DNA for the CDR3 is TGCGCCAGCAGCTTGGGCCAATCGGCCAATTCACCCCTCCACTTT. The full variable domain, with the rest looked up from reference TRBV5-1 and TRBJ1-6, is KAGVTQTPRYLIKTRGQQVTLSCSPISGHRSVSWYQQTPGQGLQFLFEYFSETQRNKGNFPGRFSGRQFSNSRSEMNVSTLELGDSALYLCASSLGQSANSPLHFGNGTRLTVT.

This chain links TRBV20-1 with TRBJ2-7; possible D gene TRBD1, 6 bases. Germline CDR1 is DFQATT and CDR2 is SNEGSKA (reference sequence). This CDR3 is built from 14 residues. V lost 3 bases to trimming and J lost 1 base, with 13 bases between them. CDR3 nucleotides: TGCAGTGCTAGCGTGGGGACACAGTCCTACGAGCAGTACTTC. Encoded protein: CSASVGTQSYEQYF.

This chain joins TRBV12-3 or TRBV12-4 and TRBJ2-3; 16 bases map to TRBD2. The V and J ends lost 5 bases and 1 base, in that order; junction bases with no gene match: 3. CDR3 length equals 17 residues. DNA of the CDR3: TGTGCCAGCAGTCTTGGGACTAGCGGGGGGGGCACAGATACGCAGTATTTT. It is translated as CASSLGTSGGGTDTQYF.

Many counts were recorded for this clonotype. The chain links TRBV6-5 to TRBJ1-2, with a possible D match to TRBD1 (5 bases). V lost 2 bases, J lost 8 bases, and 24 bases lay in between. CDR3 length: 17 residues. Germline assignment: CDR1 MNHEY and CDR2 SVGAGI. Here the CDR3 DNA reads TGTGCCAGCAGTTACCTCTACCCAGATAGGGACCGTGAGGGCTACACCTTC. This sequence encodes CASSYLYPDRDREGYTF.

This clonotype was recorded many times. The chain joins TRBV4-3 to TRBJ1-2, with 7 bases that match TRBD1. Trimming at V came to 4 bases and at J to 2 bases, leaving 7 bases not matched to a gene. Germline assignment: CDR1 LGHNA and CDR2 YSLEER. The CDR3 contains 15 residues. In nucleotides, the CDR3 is TGCGCCAGCAGCCCCGGTTGGGGACAGAACTATGGCTACACCTTC. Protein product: CASSPGWGQNYGYTF.

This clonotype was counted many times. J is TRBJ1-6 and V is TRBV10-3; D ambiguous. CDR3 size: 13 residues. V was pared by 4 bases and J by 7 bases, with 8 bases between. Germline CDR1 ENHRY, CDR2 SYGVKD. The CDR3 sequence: CAISGESNSPLHF. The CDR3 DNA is TGTGCCATCAGTGGGGAGAGCAATTCACCCCTCCACTTT.

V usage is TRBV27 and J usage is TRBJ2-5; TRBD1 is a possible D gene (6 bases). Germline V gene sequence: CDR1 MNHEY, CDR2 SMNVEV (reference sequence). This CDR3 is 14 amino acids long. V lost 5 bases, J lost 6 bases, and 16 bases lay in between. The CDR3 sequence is CASSPSGATKTQYF. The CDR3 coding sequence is TGTGCCAGCAGTCCCTCAGGGGCTACGAAGACCCAGTACTTC.

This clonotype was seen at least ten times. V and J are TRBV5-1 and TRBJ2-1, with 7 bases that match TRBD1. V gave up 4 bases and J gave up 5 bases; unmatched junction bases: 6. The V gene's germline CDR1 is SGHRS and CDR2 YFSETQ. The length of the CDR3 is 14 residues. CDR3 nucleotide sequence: TGCGCCAGCAGCCCGCGACAGGGACACAATGAGCAGTTCTTC. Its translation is CASSPRQGHNEQFF.

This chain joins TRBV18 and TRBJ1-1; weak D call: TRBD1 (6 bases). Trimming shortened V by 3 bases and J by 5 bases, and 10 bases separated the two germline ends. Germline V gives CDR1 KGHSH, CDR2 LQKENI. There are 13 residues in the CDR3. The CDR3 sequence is CASSPRTETEAFF. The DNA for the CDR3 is TGTGCCAGCTCACCTAGGACAGAGACTGAAGCTTTCTTT.